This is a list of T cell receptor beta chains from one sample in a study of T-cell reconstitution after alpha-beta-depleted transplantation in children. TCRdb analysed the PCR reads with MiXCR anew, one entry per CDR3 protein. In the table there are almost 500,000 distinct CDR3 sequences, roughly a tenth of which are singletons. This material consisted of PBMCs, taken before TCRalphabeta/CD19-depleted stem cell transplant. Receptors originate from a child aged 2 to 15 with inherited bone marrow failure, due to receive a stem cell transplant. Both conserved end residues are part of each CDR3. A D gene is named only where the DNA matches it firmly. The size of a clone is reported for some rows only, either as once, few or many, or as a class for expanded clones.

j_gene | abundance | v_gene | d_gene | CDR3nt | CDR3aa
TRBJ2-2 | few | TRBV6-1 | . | TGTGCCACCCCGAGCTTAGAACTAGACACCGGGGAGCTGTTTTTT | CATPSLELDTGELFF
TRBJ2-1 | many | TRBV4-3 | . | TGCTCCAGCAGTCAAAACCGGGGCCCGTCTTACAATGAGCAGTTCTTC | CSSSQNRGPSYNEQFF
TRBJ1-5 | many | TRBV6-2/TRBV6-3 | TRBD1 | TGTGCCAGCAGTTATCGGCCGGGACAGGGCCGACAGCCCCAGCATTTT | CASSYRPGQGRQPQHF
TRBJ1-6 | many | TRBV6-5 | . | TGTGCCAGCAGTTCCCTGGGGGTCATATGGAATTCACCCCTCCACTTT | CASSSLGVIWNSPLHF
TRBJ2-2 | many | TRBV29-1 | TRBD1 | TGCAGCGTTGAGGACAGGGTCAACACCGGGGAGCTGTTTTTT | CSVEDRVNTGELFF
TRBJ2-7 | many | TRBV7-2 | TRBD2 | TGTGCCAGCAGCTTAGCCGGGACTAGCGGGAGGTTGGAGCAGTACTTC | CASSLAGTSGRLEQYF
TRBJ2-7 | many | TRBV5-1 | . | TGCGCCAGCAGCCCTGTCTCGGCAGACGGTTACGGGACCTACGAGCAGTACTTC | CASSPVSADGYGTYEQYF
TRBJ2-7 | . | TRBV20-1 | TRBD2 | TGCAGTGCTAGTGGGGGGACTAGCGGGTCCTACGAGCAGTACTTC | CSASGGTSGSYEQYF
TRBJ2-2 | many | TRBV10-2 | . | TGCGCCAGCTCGCGACTAGGAATATTCACCGGGGAGCTGTTTTTT | CASSRLGIFTGELFF
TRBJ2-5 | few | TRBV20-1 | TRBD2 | TGCATTGCTAGCGATCCCTTGGGACTAGCGGGAGCTGTGACCCAGTACTTC | CIASDPLGLAGAVTQYF
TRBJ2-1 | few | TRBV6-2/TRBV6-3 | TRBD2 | TGTGCCAGCAGTTACGGAGGAGATCCGGGACTAGCGGGAGGAAGCTCCTACAATGAGCAGTTCTTC | CASSYGGDPGLAGGSSYNEQFF
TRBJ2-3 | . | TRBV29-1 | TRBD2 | TGCAGCGTTGAAGCCGGCCTAGCGGGATACCCACGCAGCACAGATACGCAGTATTTT | CSVEAGLAGYPRSTDTQYF
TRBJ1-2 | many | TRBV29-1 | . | TGCAGCCTCTACCAGGGAAACTATGGCTACACCTTC | CSLYQGNYGYTF
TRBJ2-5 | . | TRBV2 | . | TGTGCCAGCACGCAGGTCCAAGAGACCCAGTACTTC | CASTQVQETQYF
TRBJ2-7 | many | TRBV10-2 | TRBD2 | TGCGCCAGCATGGGGCTAGCGGGAGGTCTCGGGTACGAGCAGTACTTC | CASMGLAGGLGYEQYF
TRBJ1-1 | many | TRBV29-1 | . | TGCAGCGTTGAGGAGAACACTGAAGCTTTCTTT | CSVEENTEAFF
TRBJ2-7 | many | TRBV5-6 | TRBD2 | TGTGCCAGCAGCTTGTTTCTCTCTAGCGGGTCGCAGTACTTC | CASSLFLSSGSQYF
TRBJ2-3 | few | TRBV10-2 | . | TGCGCCAGCAGTGCCCCGATAGGACAGCCTGGGGTCACAGATACGCAGTATTTT | CASSAPIGQPGVTDTQYF
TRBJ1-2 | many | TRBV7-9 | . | TGTGCCAGCAGCTTAGCGGGGTCTGGGGGTGGCTACACCTTC | CASSLAGSGGGYTF
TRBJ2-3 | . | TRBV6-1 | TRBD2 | TGTGCCAGTACTTGGACTAGCGGGAGGTCAGATACGCAGTATTTT | CASTWTSGRSDTQYF
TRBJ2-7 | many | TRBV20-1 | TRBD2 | TGCAGTGCTAGACTTACTAGCGAATACGAGCAGTACTTC | CSARLTSEYEQYF
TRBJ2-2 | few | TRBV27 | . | TGTGCCAGCAGTTTTGGATCCCCTTGGGGAGGAGGGACCGGGGAGCTGTTTTTT | CASSFGSPWGGGTGELFF
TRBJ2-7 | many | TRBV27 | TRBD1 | TGTGCCAGCAAGTCTGGGGACAGATATTACGAGCAGTACTTC | CASKSGDRYYEQYF
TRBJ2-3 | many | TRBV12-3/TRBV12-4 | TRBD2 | TGTGCCAGCAGGGGACTAGTTGAAGGTGCAGATACGCAGTATTTT | CASRGLVEGADTQYF
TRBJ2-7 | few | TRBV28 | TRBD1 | TGTGCCAGCAGCTCCTATACCCTCACAGGGGCGGCCGAGCAGTACTTC | CASSSYTLTGAAEQYF
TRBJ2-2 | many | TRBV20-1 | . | TGCAGTGCTAGATCCTCCGGGACGACGGGGACCGGGGAGCTGTTTTTT | CSARSSGTTGTGELFF
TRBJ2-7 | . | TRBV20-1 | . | TGCAGTGCTAGAGGGGCAGCCGGCCTCTCCTACGAGCAGTACTTC | CSARGAAGLSYEQYF